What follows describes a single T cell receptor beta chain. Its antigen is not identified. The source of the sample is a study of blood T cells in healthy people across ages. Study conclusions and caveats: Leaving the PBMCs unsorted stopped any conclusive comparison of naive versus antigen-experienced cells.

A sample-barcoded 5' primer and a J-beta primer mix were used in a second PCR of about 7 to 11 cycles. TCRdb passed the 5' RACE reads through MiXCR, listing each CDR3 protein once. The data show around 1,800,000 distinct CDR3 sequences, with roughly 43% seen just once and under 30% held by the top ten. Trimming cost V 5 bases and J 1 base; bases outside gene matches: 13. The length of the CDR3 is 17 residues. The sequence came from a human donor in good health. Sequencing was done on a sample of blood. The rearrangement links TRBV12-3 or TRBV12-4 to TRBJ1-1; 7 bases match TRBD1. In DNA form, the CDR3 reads TGTGCCAGCAGTCGCCCCTACAGGGGACGAGGGAACACTGAAGCTTTCTTT. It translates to CASSRPYRGRGNTEAFF.